Following are 26 T cell receptor beta chains from one sample sequenced in a study of blood T cell repertoires in COVID-19. Only in-frame clones appear in the TCRdb table, and some are missing; sequencing was by immunoSEQ multiplex PCR. In the table there are about 110,000 clones, 88% of which are singletons. Sequenced sample: peripheral blood. These receptors were taken from a human donor in a cohort sampled during active COVID-19.

CDR3 in DNA: TGTGCCAGCAGCTCATACTCCGGGACCGGGAGCTCCTACAATGAGCAGTTCTTC. Residues: CASSSYSGTGSSYNEQFF. The V and J genes are TRBV7-8 and TRBJ2-1, with D maybe TRBD2 (6 bases). Per germline, CDR1 SGHVS and CDR2 FQNEAQ. There are 18 residues in the CDR3. V was cut by 4 bases and J by 0 bases, with 19 bases left in between.

In regard to this clone: One end of the junction varies from germline; a read error may be responsible. The rearrangement links TRBV7-7 to TRBJ2-1; 12 bases agree with TRBD1. Germline CDR1 and CDR2: SSHAT and FNYEAQ (reference sequence). This CDR3 is built from 18 residues. The CDR3 here is CASSLEPPGTGGNNEQFF. CDR3 DNA sequence: TGTGCTAGCAGCTTAGAACCCCCCGGGACAGGGGGCAACAATGAGCAGTTCTTC. Together with reference TRBV7-7 and TRBJ2-1, the CDR3 gives the full variable domain: GAGVSQSPRYKVTKRGQDVTLRCDPISSHATLYWYQQALGQGPEFLTYFNYEAQPDKSGLPSDRFSAERPEGSISTLTIQRTEQRDSAMYRCASSLEPPGTGGNNEQFFGPGTRLTVL.

V and J are TRBV7-2 and TRBJ2-1, with D maybe TRBD2 (6 bases). Germline V gene lookup returns CDR1 SGHTA and CDR2 FQGNSA. This CDR3 spans 13 amino acids. V was trimmed by 2 bases and J by 7 bases, leaving 9 bases between them. The CDR3 nucleotides are TGTGCCAGCAGCTTACTAGCGCGGAATGAGCAGTTCTTC. As protein: CASSLLARNEQFF.

The chain has TRBV28 and TRBJ2-7; D is possibly TRBD1 (5 bases). CDR1 is MDHEN and CDR2 is SYDVKM in the germline V gene. V was clipped by 6 bases and J by 4 bases, with 13 bases between them. This CDR3 has 13 amino acids. CDR3 in DNA: TGTGCCAGCAGCCCCCGGACATTATACGAGCAGTACTTC. This sequence encodes CASSPRTLYEQYF.

The chain uses TRBV18 and TRBJ2-5, with 8 nucleotides matching TRBD2. V lost 3 bases to trimming and J lost 1 base; unmatched junction nucleotides: 7. Looked up from germline, CDR1 is KGHSH and CDR2 is LQKENI. The CDR3 runs to 16 residues. CDR3 residues: CASSPTSGGLQETQYF. The DNA of the CDR3 is TGTGCCAGCTCACCGACCAGCGGGGGCCTCCAAGAGACCCAGTACTTC.

The gene calls are TRBV10-3 and TRBJ1-1, with D unresolved. The germline gives CDR1 ENHRY, CDR2 SYGVKD. The CDR3 is 13 residues long. Trimming left V 3 bases short and J 1 base short, with 6 bases between. Here the CDR3 DNA reads TGTGCCATCAGTGAACAACAGAACACTGAAGCTTTCTTT. Its translation is CAISEQQNTEAFF.

The genes are TRBV29-1 and TRBJ1-5; 11 bases match TRBD1. V gave up 6 bases and J gave up 6 bases; unmatched junction bases: 4. The germline V gene encodes CDR1 SQVTM and CDR2 ANQGSEA. The CDR3 is made up of 13 amino acids. The CDR3 loop reads CSVWTGGGQPQHF. The DNA for the CDR3 is TGCAGCGTGTGGACAGGGGGCGGTCAGCCCCAGCATTTT.

The chain joins TRBV7-2 to TRBJ2-1; 11 bases are a match to TRBD2. V shed 5 bases and J 6 bases; nucleotides not matched to a gene: 6. CDR3 length: 15 amino acids. Germline V gives CDR1 SGHTA, CDR2 FQGNSA. The CDR3 reads CASSASSGGINEQFF. The DNA of the CDR3 is TGTGCCAGCAGCGCCTCTAGCGGGGGGATCAATGAGCAGTTCTTC. Based on the CDR3 plus reference TRBV7-2 and TRBJ2-1, the full variable domain is GAGVSQSPSNKVTEKGKDVELRCDPISGHTALYWYRQSLGQGLEFLIYFQGNSAPDKSGLPSDRFSAERTGGSVSTLTIQRTQQEDSAVYLCASSASSGGINEQFFGPGTRLTVL.

The chain carries TRBV6-2 or TRBV6-3 and TRBJ2-1; TRBD2 agrees at 11 bases. The germline CDR1 and CDR2 sequences are MNHEY and SVGEGT. CDR3 size: 15 residues. Losses at the gene ends were 2 bases for V and 10 bases for J; bases not matched to a gene: 7. The CDR3 region is CASSYDSGGAVEQFF. The CDR3 DNA reads as TGTGCCAGCAGTTACGATAGCGGGGGGGCTGTCGAGCAGTTCTTC.

This rearrangement joins TRBV19 to TRBJ2-1, with TRBD1 as a possible D gene (7 bases). Trimming took off 4 bases at V and 9 bases at J, with 22 bases between the two ends. The CDR3 has 16 residues. CDR1 is LNHDA and CDR2 is SQIVND in the germline V gene (reference sequence). CDR3 sequence reads: CASSRGGTALSGEQFF. CDR3 DNA: TGTGCCAGTAGTAGGGGCGGGACAGCTTTGAGTGGTGAGCAGTTCTTC.

This clone showed up just a few times. The chain uses TRBV5-4 and TRBJ1-4; TRBD1 agrees at 8 bases. The CDR3 spans 14 residues. The ends lost 2 bases at V and 8 bases at J; junction bases unmatched: 5. Germline loops: CDR1 SGHNT, CDR2 YYREEE (reference sequence). The DNA of the CDR3 is TGTGCCAGCAGCTTAGACAGGGGAGGGGAAAAACTGTTTTTT. This gives the protein CASSLDRGGEKLFF.

In nucleotides, the CDR3 is TGTGCCAGCAGCGGATTTGAGGCCGGGGAGCTGTTTTTT. It yields the protein CASSGFEAGELFF. The rearrangement uses TRBV3-1 (or the pseudogene TRBV3-2) and TRBJ2-2; the D is unclear. Trimming left V 5 bases short and J 6 bases short, with 10 bases between. CDR1 LGHDT and CDR2 YNNKEL come from the germline V gene (reference sequence). This CDR3 has 13 residues.

CDR3: CASSEALRGANTDTQYF. CDR3 DNA sequence: TGTGCCAGCAGTGAAGCTTTGCGGGGGGCCAACACAGATACGCAGTATTTT. J is TRBJ2-3 and V is TRBV6-1; 8 bases fit TRBD2. Germline CDR1 MNHNS, CDR2 SASEGT. The J segment lost 2 bases and the V segment lost 0 bases, leaving 7 bases of the junction unmatched. The CDR3 totals 17 residues.

This chain links TRBV6-5 with TRBJ1-1; TRBD1 might be the D (6 bases). This CDR3 is built from 15 residues. CDR1 is MNHEY and CDR2 is SVGAGI in the germline V gene. The ends were cut back, 4 bases at V and 3 bases at J, with 15 bases in the middle. The CDR3 DNA follows: TGTGCCAGCAGTTCCGGCCTGACAGGTTACACTGAAGCTTTCTTT. It is translated as CASSSGLTGYTEAFF.

This clone has just one count. The genes are TRBV7-9 and TRBJ2-2, with D tentatively TRBD1 (5 bases). This CDR3 region has 18 residues. In germline, CDR1 is SEHNR, CDR2 FQNEAQ (reference sequence). V was shortened by 5 bases and J by 1 base, with 20 bases between the two germline ends. The CDR3 bases are TGTGCCAGCAGCCCCCCTCCAGGGCGGCGCGAGAACACCGGGGAGCTGTTTTTT. Its protein is CASSPPPGRRENTGELFF.

J is TRBJ2-3 and V is TRBV3-1 (or the pseudogene TRBV3-2); 8 nucleotides line up with TRBD2. This CDR3 is built from 15 residues. Germline assignment: CDR1 LGHDT and CDR2 YNNKEL (reference sequence). Trimming cost V 3 bases and J 6 bases; bases outside gene matches: 8. Written as DNA, the CDR3 is TGTGCCAGCAGCCAGTACGGGGGGGCCTACGATACGCAGTATTTT. Translation: CASSQYGGAYDTQYF.

This chain connects TRBV4-2 to TRBJ2-1; the match to TRBD2 covers 7 bases. Per the germline V gene, CDR1 is LGHNA and CDR2 is YNFKEQ. Trimming removed 3 bases from V and 0 bases from J; junction bases left unmatched: 5. CDR3 length equals 16 residues. Written as DNA, the CDR3 is TGTGCCAGCAGCCATCAAGGCGGGAGCTCCTACAATGAGCAGTTCTTC. This codes for CASSHQGGSSYNEQFF.

This clone was recorded once. In DNA form, the CDR3 reads TGTGCCAGCAAGTCGACAGGACTAGCTGGCGAGCAGTACTTC. Amino acid sequence: CASKSTGLAGEQYF. The chain employs TRBV6-5 and TRBJ2-7, with TRBD2 identical over 8 bases. The germline V gene encodes CDR1 MNHEY and CDR2 SVGAGI. The CDR3 loop spans 14 amino acids. The trim removed 7 bases at V and 6 bases at J, leaving 11 bases unmatched.

The V call is TRBV7-8, the J call TRBJ1-2; 7 positions agree with TRBD1. The CDR3 sequence is 17 residues long. V shed 5 bases and J 4 bases; nucleotides not matched to a gene: 16. Germline V gene data show CDR1 as SGHVS and CDR2 as FQNEAQ. The CDR3 reads CASSQLPTGPTTYGYTF. The DNA for the CDR3 is TGTGCCAGCAGCCAACTCCCGACAGGGCCAACCACCTATGGCTACACCTTC.

The rearrangement uses TRBV28 and TRBJ2-7; 9 bases match TRBD1. The V gene's germline CDR1 is MDHEN and CDR2 SYDVKM. V shed 3 bases and J 12 bases; nucleotides not matched to a gene: 12. The CDR3 totals 14 residues. The CDR3 DNA is TGTGCCAGCAGTTTGTCCACAAATCGGGACAGGGCGTACTTC. The encoded protein is CASSLSTNRDRAYF.

The chain links TRBV5-1 to TRBJ1-1; 7 bases map to TRBD1. This CDR3 spans 16 amino acids. Germline assignment: CDR1 SGHRS and CDR2 YFSETQ. V lost 4 bases, J lost 3 bases, and 12 bases stayed unmatched. The CDR3 here is CASSIRTGDRDTEAFF. DNA for the CDR3: TGCGCCAGCAGCATACGGACAGGAGATAGGGACACTGAAGCTTTCTTT.

The chain has TRBV7-2 and TRBJ1-2, with 12 positions matching TRBD1. The CDR3 has 15 amino acids. Germline values: CDR1 SGHTA, CDR2 FQGNSA. The V and J ends lost 2 bases and 6 bases, in that order; junction bases with no gene match: 4. The DNA for the CDR3 is TGTGCCAGCAGCTTATTGGGGACAGGGGGCGATGGCTACACCTTC. This encodes CASSLLGTGGDGYTF.

This chain uses TRBV9 with TRBJ2-7, with a tentative D call TRBD2 (6 bases). The CDR3 runs 14 residues. The V end lost 0 bases, the J end lost 3 bases, and 10 bases lay between the germline ends. CDR1 and CDR2 (germline): SGDLS, YYNGEE. In DNA, the CDR3 is TGTGCCAGCAGCGTAGATTTGGGGGGCTACGAGCAGTACTTC. It codes for CASSVDLGGYEQYF.

V is TRBV5-4 and J is TRBJ1-4; D is perhaps TRBD1 (5 bases). This CDR3 is 14 amino acids long. In germline, CDR1 is SGHNT, CDR2 YYREEE (reference sequence). The V gene lost 0 bases and the J gene lost 6 bases, with 9 bases spanning the gap. CDR3 bases: TGTGCCAGCAGCTTGGCCCAGGGTGATGAAAAACTGTTTTTT. It specifies CASSLAQGDEKLFF.

The V and J genes are TRBV5-6 and TRBJ2-1, with 8 nucleotides matching TRBD2. The V gene end was trimmed by 5 bases and the J gene end by 6 bases; junction bases not matched to a gene: 10. This CDR3 has 15 amino acids. CDR1 and CDR2 from the germline V gene are SGHDT and YYEEEE. CDR3 sequence reads: CASRGGLDRSNEQFF. The CDR3 DNA is TGTGCCAGCAGGGGGGGACTAGATCGGAGCAATGAGCAGTTCTTC.

The chain combines TRBV5-1 with TRBJ2-2; D is unclear. This CDR3 comprises 13 residues. The V gene's germline CDR1 is SGHRS and CDR2 YFSETQ. V was cut by 1 base and J by 6 bases, with 7 bases left in between. The CDR3 region is CASSLPPAGELFF. CDR3 in DNA: TGCGCCAGCAGCTTGCCCCCGGCCGGGGAGCTGTTTTTT.